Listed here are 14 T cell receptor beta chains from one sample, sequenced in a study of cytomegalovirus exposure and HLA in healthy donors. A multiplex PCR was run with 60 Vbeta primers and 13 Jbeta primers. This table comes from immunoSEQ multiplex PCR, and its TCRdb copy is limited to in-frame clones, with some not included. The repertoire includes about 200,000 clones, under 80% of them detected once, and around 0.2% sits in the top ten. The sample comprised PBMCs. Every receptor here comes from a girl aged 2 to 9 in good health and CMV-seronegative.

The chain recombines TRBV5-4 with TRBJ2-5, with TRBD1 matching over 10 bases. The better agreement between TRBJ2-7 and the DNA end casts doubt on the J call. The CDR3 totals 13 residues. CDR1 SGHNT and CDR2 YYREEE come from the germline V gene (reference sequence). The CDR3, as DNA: TGTGCCAGCACCTGGGACAGGGGAGGCGAGCAGTACTTC. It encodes CASTWDRGGEQYF.

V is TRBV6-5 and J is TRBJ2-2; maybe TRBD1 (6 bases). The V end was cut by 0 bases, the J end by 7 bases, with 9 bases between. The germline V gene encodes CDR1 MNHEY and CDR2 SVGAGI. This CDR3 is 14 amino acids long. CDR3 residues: CASSYSAGVGELFF. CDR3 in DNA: TGTGCCAGCAGTTACTCGGCAGGGGTCGGGGAGCTGTTTTTT.

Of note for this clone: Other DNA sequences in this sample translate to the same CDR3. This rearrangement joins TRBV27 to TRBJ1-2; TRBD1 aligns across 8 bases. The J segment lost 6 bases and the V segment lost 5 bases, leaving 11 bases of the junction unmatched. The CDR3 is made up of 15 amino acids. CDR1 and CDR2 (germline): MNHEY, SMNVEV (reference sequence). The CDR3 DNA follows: TGTGCCAGCAGTGCTGACGACAGGGGAGTGGATGGCTACACCTTC. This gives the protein CASSADDRGVDGYTF.

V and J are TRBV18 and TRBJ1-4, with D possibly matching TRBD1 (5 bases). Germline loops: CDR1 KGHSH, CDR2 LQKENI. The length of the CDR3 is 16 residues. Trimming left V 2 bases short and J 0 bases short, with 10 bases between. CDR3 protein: CASSPGRAATNEKLFF. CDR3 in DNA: TGTGCCAGCTCACCAGGCAGGGCTGCAACTAATGAAAAACTGTTTTTT.

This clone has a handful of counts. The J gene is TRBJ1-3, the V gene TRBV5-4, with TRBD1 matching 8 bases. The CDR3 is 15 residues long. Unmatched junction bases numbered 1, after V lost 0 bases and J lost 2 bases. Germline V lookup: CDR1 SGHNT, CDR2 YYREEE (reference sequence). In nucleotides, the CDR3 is TGTGCCAGCAGCTTGGCAGGGGGCGCTGGAAACACCATATATTTT. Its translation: CASSLAGGAGNTIYF.

The DNA of the CDR3 is TGCGCCAGCAGCCTATCTAGTCAGGAGACCCAGTACTTC. Translating it yields CASSLSSQETQYF. The chain recombines TRBV4-1 with TRBJ2-5, with no clear D. This CDR3 spans 13 amino acids. V was cut by 4 bases and J by 5 bases, with 11 bases left in between. The germline CDR1 and CDR2 sequences are MGHRA and YSYEKL.

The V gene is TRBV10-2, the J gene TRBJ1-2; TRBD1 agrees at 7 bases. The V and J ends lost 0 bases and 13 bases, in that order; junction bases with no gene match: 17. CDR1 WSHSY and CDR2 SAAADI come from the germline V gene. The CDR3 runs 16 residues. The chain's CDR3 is CASSESSRRHTGERTF. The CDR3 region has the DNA TGCGCCAGCAGTGAGTCGAGTCGGCGTCATACAGGGGAACGCACCTTC.

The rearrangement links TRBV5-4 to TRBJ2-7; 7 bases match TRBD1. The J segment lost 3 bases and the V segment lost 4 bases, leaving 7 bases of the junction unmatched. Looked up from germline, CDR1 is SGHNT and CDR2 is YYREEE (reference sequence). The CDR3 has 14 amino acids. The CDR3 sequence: CASSIGTANYEQYF. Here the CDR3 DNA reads TGTGCCAGCAGCATAGGGACAGCTAACTACGAGCAGTACTTC.

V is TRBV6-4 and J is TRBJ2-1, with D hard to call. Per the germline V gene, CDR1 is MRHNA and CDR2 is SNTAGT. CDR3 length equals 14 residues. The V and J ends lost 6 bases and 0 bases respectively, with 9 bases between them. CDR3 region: CASSPSRSYNEQFF. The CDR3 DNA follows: TGTGCCAGCAGCCCCAGTCGCTCCTACAATGAGCAGTTCTTC.

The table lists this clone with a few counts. For the CDR3, the DNA is TGCGCCAGCAGCTACGACATCCCCGGATCACCCCTCCACTTT. This encodes CASSYDIPGSPLHF. The gene calls are TRBV4-1 and TRBJ1-6, with unresolved D. The CDR3 is 14 amino acids. CDR1 MGHRA and CDR2 YSYEKL come from the germline V gene. V lost 5 bases and J lost 10, with 15 bases in between.

CDR3 bases: TGTGCCAGTAGCCAAGGACAGGGAGGCAATCAGCCCCAGCATTTT. Its protein is CASSQGQGGNQPQHF. The gene calls are TRBV19 and TRBJ1-5, with 8 bases fitting TRBD1. Germline values: CDR1 LNHDA, CDR2 SQIVND (reference sequence). The ends lost 6 bases at V and 2 bases at J; junction bases unmatched: 6. The CDR3 has 15 residues.

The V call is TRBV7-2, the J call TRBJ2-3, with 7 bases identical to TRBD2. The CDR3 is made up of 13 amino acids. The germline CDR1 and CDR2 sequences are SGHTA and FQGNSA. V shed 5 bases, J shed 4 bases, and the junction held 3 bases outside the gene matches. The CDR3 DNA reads TGTGCCAGCAGCCCCGCGGGGGCAGATACGCAGTATTTT. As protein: CASSPAGADTQYF.

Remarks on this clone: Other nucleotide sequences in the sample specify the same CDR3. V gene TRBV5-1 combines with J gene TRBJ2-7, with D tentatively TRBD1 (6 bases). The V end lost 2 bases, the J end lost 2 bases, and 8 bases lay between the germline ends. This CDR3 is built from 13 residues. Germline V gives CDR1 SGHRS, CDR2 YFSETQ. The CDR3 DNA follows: TGCGCCAGCAGCTTTGGACAGACCTACGAGCAGTACTTC. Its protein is CASSFGQTYEQYF.

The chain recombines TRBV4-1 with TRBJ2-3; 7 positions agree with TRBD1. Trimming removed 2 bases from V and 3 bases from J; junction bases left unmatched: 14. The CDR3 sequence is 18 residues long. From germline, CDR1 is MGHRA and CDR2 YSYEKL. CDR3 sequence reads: CASSQPTSRQGATDTQYF. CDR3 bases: TGCGCCAGCAGCCAACCCACCTCCAGACAGGGAGCTACAGATACGCAGTATTTT.